The clone carrying this T cell receptor beta chain was seen ten or more times. Antigen: not known. Every diagnosis used clinical symptoms, serum thyroxine and TRAb, thyroid ultrasound and orbital computed tomography. The authors took PBMCs from 9.5 to 10 ml fresh peripheral blood. This entry comes from a study of T cells in Graves' hyperthyroidism and ophthalmopathy. Study-level results: Clonotypes that were expanded in thyroid above 0.001 mostly appeared in blood too. Separating ophthalmopathy from stable hyperthyroidism was achieved by a 13 V-J model.

It was RNA transcripts that yielded the amplified TCR beta CDR3 regions. HTBI primers were used for first-round RT-PCR of the TCR CDR3. TCRdb fed the multiplex PCR reads into MiXCR, producing one record per CDR3 protein. The sample lists about 400,000 distinct CDR3 sequences; roughly 14% were seen once. Sequencing input: blood. The receptor was isolated from a woman aged 18-35 years with Graves' hyperthyroidism.

DNA for the CDR3: TGTGCCAGCAGCCTCGGCGGCGGGAGGGGGGATGAGCAGTTCTTC. This encodes CASSLGGGRGDEQFF. The rearrangement joins TRBV7-2 to TRBJ2-1, with TRBD2 identical over 9 bases. The CDR3 sequence is 15 residues long. Germline V gives CDR1 SGHTA, CDR2 FQGNSA. The V and J ends lost 5 bases and 8 bases, in that order; junction bases with no gene match: 10.